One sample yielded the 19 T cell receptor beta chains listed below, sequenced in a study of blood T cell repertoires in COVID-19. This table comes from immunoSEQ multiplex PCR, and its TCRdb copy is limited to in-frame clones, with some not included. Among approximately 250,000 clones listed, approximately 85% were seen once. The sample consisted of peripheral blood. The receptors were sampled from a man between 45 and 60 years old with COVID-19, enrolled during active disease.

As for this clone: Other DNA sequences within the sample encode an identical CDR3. The CDR3 spells CASSGGEETQYF. In nucleotides, the CDR3 is TGCGCCAGTAGCGGGGGGGAAGAGACCCAGTACTTC. The chain links TRBV5-1 to TRBJ2-5, with 11 bases identical to TRBD2. The germline V gene encodes CDR1 SGHRS and CDR2 YFSETQ. This CDR3 spans 12 amino acids. V lost 8 bases, J lost 3 bases, and 0 bases stayed unmatched.

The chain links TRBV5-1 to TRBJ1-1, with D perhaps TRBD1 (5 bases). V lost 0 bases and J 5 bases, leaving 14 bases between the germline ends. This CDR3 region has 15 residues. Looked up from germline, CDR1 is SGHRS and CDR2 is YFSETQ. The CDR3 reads CASSLVGRAFTEAFF. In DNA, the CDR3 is TGCGCCAGCAGCTTGGTGGGCAGGGCATTTACTGAAGCTTTCTTT.

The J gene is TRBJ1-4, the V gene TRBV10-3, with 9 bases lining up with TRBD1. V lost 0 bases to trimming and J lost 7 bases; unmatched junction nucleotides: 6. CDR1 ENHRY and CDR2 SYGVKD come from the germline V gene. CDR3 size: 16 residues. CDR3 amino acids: CAISESYRGLAEKLFF. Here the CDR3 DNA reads TGTGCCATCAGTGAGTCCTACAGGGGGCTTGCTGAAAAACTGTTTTTT.

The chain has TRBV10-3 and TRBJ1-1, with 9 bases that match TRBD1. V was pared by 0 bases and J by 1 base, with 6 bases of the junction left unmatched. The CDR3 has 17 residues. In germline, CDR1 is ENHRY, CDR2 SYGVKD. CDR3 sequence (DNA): TGTGCCATCAGTGAGTCGTATCTGGGACAGGGGAACACTGAAGCTTTCTTT. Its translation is CAISESYLGQGNTEAFF.

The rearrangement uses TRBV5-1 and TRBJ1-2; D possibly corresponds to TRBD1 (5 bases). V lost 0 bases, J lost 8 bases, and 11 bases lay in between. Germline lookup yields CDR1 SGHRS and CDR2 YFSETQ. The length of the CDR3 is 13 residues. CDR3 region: CASSLEGAQGYTF. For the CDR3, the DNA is TGCGCCAGCAGCTTGGAAGGGGCTCAGGGCTACACCTTC.

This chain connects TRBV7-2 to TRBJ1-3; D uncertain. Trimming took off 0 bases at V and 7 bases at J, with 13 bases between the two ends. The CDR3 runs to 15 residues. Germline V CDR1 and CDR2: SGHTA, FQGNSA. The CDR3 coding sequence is TGTGCCAGCAGCTTAGCGCGGGGAGGCGGGAACACCATATATTTT. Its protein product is CASSLARGGGNTIYF.

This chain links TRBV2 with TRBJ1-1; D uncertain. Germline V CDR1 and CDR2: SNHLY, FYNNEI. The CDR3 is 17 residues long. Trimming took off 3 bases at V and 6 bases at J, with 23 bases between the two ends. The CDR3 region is CASSEPFLNEERPEAFF. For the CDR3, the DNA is TGTGCCAGCAGTGAGCCGTTCCTGAATGAGGAGCGACCTGAAGCTTTCTTT. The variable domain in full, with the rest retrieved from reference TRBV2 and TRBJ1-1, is EPEVTQTPSHQVTQMGQEVILRCVPISNHLYFYWYRQILGQKVEFLVSFYNNEISEKSEIFDDQFSVERPDGSNFTLKIRSTKLEDSAMYFCASSEPFLNEERPEAFFGQGTRLTVV.

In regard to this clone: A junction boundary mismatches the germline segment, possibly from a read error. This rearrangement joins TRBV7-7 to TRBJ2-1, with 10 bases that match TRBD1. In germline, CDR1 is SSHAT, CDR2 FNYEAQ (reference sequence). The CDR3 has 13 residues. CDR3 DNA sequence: TGTGCTAGCAGCTTACTGGGACAGGGGAAGCAGTTCTTC. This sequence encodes CASSLLGQGKQFF.

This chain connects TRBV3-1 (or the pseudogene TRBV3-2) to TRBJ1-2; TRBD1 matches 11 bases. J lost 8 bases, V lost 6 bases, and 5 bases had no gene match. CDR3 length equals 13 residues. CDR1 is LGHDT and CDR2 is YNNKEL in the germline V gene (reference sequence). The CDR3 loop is CASRSGTGGGYTF. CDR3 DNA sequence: TGTGCCAGCAGATCCGGGACAGGGGGAGGCTACACCTTC.

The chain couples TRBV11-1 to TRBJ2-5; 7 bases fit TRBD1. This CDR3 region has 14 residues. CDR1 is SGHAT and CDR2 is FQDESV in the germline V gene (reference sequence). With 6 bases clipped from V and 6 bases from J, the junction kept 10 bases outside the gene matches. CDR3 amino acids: CASSSNRGWKTQYF. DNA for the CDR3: TGTGCCAGCAGTTCTAACAGGGGTTGGAAGACCCAGTACTTC.

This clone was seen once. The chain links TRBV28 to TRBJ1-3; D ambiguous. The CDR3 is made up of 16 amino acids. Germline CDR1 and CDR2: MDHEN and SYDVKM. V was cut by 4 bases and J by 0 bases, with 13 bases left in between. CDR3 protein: CASSSLDGSSGNTIYF. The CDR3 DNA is TGTGCCAGCAGTTCCCTGGACGGGAGCTCTGGAAACACCATATATTTT.

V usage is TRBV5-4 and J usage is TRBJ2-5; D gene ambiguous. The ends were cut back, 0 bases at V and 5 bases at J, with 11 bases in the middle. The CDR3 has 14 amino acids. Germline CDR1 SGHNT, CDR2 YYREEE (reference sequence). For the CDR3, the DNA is TGTGCCAGCAGCTTGGGCGGCCTCTCGGAGACCCAGTACTTC. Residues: CASSLGGLSETQYF.

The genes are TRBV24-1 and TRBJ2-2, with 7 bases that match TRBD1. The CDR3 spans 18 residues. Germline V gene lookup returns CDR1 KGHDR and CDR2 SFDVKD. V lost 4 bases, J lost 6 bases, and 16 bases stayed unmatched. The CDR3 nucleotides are TGTGCCACCAGTGACTTACCCGAGAGGGGGCATAGAGCCGGGGAGCTGTTTTTT. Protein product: CATSDLPERGHRAGELFF.

CDR3 in DNA: TGTGCCAGCAGCCTGGGGGGGGCGGAAGAAGAGACCCAGTACTTC. It specifies CASSLGGAEEETQYF. V is TRBV7-2 and J is TRBJ2-5; TRBD2 might be the D (7 bases). The V gene lost 5 bases and the J gene lost 3 bases, with 16 bases spanning the gap. Germline CDR1 and CDR2: SGHTA and FQGNSA. This CDR3 has 15 residues.

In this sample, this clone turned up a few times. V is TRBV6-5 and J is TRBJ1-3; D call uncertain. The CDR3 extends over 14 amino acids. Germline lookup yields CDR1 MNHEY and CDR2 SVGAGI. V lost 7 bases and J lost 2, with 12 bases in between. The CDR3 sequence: CASTDWKAGNTIYF. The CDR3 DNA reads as TGTGCCAGCACCGACTGGAAAGCTGGAAACACCATATATTTT.

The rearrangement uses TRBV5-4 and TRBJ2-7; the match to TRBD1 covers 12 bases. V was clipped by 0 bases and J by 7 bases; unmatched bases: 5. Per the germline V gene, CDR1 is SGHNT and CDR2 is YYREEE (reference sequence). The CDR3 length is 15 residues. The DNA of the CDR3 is TGTGCCAGCAGCTTGGAGGGACAGGGGGCGAGTGAGCAGTACTTC. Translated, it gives CASSLEGQGASEQYF.

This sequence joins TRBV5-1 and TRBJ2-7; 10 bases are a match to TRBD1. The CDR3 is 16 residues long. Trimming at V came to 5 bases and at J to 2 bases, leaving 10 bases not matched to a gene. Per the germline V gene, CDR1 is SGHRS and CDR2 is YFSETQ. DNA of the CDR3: TGCGCCAGCAGACTTGACGGACAGGGGGGCCCCTACGAGCAGTACTTC. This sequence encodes CASRLDGQGGPYEQYF.

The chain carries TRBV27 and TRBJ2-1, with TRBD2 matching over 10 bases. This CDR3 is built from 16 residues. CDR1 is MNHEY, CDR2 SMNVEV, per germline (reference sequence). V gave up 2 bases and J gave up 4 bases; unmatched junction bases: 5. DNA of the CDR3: TGTGCCAGCAGTTTAGAGCGGGGGGGTTTATACAATGAGCAGTTCTTC. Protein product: CASSLERGGLYNEQFF.

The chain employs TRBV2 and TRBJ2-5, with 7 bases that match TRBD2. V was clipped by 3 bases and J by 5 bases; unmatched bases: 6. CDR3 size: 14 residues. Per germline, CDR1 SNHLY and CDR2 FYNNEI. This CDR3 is CASSEIGGMETQYF. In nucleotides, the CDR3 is TGTGCCAGCAGTGAGATCGGGGGGATGGAGACCCAGTACTTC.